The clone carrying this T cell receptor (beta chain) appeared a few times. The antigen is not known. The record originates from a study of radiotherapy plus CTLA-4 blockade in lung cancer. Study overall: Patients showed objective responses in 15% to 20% of cases and disease control in just over 30%.

Participants had chemo-refractory metastatic non-small-cell lung cancer and were treated with focal radiation plus ipilimumab CTLA-4 blockade. Study-wide results and caveats: The best prediction of response reportedly came from early blood T cell clone dynamics, with interferon-beta.

Only in-frame clones appear in the TCRdb table, and some are missing; sequencing was by immunoSEQ multiplex PCR. This table has approximately 90,000 clones, roughly 80% appearing once. This TCR was recovered from a human donor with non-small cell lung cancer who had stable disease on radiotherapy plus ipilimumab. Here the sequenced sample was peripheral blood, taken from a patient treated with radiotherapy plus ipilimumab.

The CDR3 DNA is TGTGCCAGTAGTATAGCCCGGGGCTACGAGCAGTACTTC. Its translation is CASSIARGYEQYF. The rearrangement joins TRBV19 to TRBJ2-7, with a possible D match to TRBD2 (5 bases). The germline gives CDR1 LNHDA, CDR2 SQIVND (reference sequence). The CDR3 runs 13 residues. The ends were cut back, 1 base at V and 3 bases at J, with 7 bases in the middle.